This TCR beta chain was identified in a study of shared clonotypes between healthy human individuals. Each replicate PCR on the sorted subsets used 150 to 200 ng DNA (around 30,000 T cell genomes). Profiled with immunoSEQ multiplex PCR; TCRdb holds only in-frame clones, not every one. Of about 2.2 million clones detected, approximately 94% appear once; the ten largest clones hold around 1.7%. Notes on the study in general: Genetic and exposure-history diversity was limited by the small donor number.

The V gene end was trimmed by 5 bases and the J gene end by 2 bases; junction bases not matched to a gene: 4. The length of the CDR3 is 14 residues. The germline V gene encodes CDR1 MNHEY and CDR2 SMNVEV (reference sequence). On this clone itself: Its antigen is as yet unknown.

Naive CD8 cells, CD45RO-negative and positively selected for CCR7, excluded terminally differentiated effector memory CD45RA+ cells. This TCR came from a man between 18 and 35 years old in good health. Some clones in this sample may be carry-over from other donors' samples. The source material was naive CD8+ T cells from PBMCs. This chain connects TRBV27 to TRBJ2-3; 7 bases map to TRBD2. DNA for the CDR3: TGTGCCAGCAGTCCGGGACTAAACACAGATACGCAGTATTTT. Translation: CASSPGLNTDTQYF.